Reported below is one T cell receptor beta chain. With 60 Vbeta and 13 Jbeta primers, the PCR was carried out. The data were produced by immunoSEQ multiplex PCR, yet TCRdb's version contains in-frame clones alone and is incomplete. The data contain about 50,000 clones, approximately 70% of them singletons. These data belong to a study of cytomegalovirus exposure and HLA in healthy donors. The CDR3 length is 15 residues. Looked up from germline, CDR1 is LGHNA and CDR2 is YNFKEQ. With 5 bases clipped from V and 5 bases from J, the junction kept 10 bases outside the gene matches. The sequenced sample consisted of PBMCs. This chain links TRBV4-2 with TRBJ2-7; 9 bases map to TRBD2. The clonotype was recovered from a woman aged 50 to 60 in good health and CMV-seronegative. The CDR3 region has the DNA TGTGCCAGCAGCAGGGGGCGGGAGGGCCTCAACGAGCAGTACTTC. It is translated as CASSRGREGLNEQYF.